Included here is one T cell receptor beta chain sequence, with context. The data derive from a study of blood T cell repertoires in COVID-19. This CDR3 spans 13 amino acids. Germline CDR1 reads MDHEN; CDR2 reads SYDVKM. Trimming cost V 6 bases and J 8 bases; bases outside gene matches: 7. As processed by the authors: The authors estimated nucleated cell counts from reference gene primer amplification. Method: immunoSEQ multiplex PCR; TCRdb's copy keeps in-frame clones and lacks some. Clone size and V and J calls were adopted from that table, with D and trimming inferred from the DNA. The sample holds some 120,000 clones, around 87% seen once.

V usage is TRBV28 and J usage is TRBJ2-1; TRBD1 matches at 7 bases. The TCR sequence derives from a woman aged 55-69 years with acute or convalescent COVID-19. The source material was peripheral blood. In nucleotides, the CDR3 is TGTGCCAGCAGATTACAGGGGCTGGATGAGCAGTTCTTC. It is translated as CASRLQGLDEQFF.